This T cell receptor beta chain was captured by sequencing in a study of lymphopenia after photon versus proton radiotherapy. TCRdb's table, derived via immunoSEQ multiplex PCR, lists solely in-frame clones and lacks some. This table has about 24,000 clones, 85% appearing once. The CDR3 consists of 15 residues. V shed 4 bases and J shed 2 bases, with 12 bases lying between them. CDR1 and CDR2 from the germline V gene are MNHEY and SMNVEV (reference sequence). The V gene is TRBV27, the J gene TRBJ1-5; D gene uncertain. Sequenced here: peripheral blood, sampled from a patient treated with photon-based radiotherapy. The receptor was isolated from a man in his fifties or sixties with pancreatic cancer. CDR3 loop: CASSSIVPGNQPQHF. CDR3 sequence (DNA): TGTGCCAGCAGTTCAATAGTCCCCGGCAATCAGCCCCAGCATTTT.